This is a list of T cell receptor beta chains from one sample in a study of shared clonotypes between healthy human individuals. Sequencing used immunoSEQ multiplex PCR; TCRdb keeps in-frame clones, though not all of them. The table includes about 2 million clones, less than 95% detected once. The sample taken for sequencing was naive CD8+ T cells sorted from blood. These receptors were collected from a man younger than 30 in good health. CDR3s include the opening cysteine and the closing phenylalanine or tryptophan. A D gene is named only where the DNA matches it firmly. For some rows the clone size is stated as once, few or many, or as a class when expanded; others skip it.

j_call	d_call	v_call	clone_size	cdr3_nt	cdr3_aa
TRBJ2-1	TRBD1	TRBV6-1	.	TGTGCCAGCAGTGAAGGGGACAGGGTTCCCTACAATGAGCAGTTCTTC	CASSEGDRVPYNEQFF
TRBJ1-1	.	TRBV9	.	TGTGCCAGCAGCGTAGGCCCAGGTACGAACACTGAAGCTTTCTTT	CASSVGPGTNTEAFF
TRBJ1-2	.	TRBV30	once	TGTGCCTGGAGTGACAGTAACTATGGCTACACCTTC	CAWSDSNYGYTF
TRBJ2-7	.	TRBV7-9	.	TGTGCCAGCAGCTTAGATTTCCCCTACGAGCAGTACTTC	CASSLDFPYEQYF
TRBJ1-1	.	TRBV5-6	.	TGTGCCACTTTAGGGGACACTGAAGCTTTCTTT	CATLGDTEAFF
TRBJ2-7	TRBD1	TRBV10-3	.	TGTGCCATCAGTGAGAGGGGACAGGGGATCTACGAGCAGTACTTC	CAISERGQGIYEQYF
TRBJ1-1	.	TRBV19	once	TGTGCCAGTAGGAAATCGGTGAACACTGAAGCTTTCTTT	CASRKSVNTEAFF
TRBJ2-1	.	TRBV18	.	TGTGCCAGCTCACCACCCAACAATGAGCAGTTCTTC	CASSPPNNEQFF
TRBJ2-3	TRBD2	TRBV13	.	TGTGCCAGCAGCTACCCTAGCGGGGGGGCTGGAGATACGCAGTATTTT	CASSYPSGGAGDTQYF
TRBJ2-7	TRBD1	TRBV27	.	TGTGCCAGCAGGCAGGGGGAATCCTACGAGCAGTACTTC	CASRQGESYEQYF
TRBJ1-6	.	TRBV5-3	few	TGTGCCAGAAACTTAGAGGGACCCCTCCACTTT	CARNLEGPLHF
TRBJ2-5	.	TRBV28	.	TGTGCCAGCAGTTTAGGAGTTGCAGGGGTGGAGACCCAGTACTTC	CASSLGVAGVETQYF
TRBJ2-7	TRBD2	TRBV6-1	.	TGTGCCAGCAGGGGGGCGGGAGGGTCCTACGAGCAGTACTTC	CASRGAGGSYEQYF
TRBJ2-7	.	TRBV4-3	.	TGCGCCAGCAGCCAAGGATGGACCTCCTACGAGCAGTACTTC	CASSQGWTSYEQYF
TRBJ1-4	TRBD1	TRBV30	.	TGTGCCTTGACAGGGGAAGGAGGTGAAAAACTGTTTTTT	CALTGEGGEKLFF
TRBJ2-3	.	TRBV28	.	TGTGCCAGCAGTTTTGGTGAGGTCACAGATACGCAGTATTTT	CASSFGEVTDTQYF
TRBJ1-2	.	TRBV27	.	TGTGCCAGCAGTTCCACCTATCCTGGGGGCTACACCTTC	CASSSTYPGGYTF
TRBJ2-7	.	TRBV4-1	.	TGCGCCAGCAGCCTCAGGGACTCCTCCTACGAGCAGTACTTC	CASSLRDSSYEQYF
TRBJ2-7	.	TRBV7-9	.	TGTGCCAGCAGCTTAGGCTTGGTGGGCGAGCAGTACTTC	CASSLGLVGEQYF
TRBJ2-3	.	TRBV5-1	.	TGCGCCAGCAGCTTTGGGACTCCCCGCACAGATACGCAGTATTTT	CASSFGTPRTDTQYF
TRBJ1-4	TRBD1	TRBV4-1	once	TGCGCCAGCAGCGCCCGGACAGGGATAGAACTGTTTTTT	CASSARTGIELFF
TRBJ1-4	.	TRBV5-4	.	TGTGCCAGCAGCTTGGACCAGAATGAAAAACTGTTTTTT	CASSLDQNEKLFF
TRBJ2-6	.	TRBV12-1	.	TGTGCCAGCCCCGACAGATCTGGGGCCAACGTCCTGACTTTC	CASPDRSGANVLTF
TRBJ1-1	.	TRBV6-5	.	TGTGCCAGCAGTTACAACCAGGGAGGTGAAGCTTTCTTT	CASSYNQGGEAFF
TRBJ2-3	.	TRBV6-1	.	TGTGCCAGCAGTGACATTTCCGCAGATACGCAGTATTTT	CASSDISADTQYF
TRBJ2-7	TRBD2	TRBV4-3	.	TGCGCCAGCAGCCAAGATGGCAAGACTAGCGGAGGGACTTCCTACGAGCAGTACTTC	CASSQDGKTSGGTSYEQYF
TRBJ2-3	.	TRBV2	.	TGTGCCAGCAGTGAACTGGGGGGCTCTAGCACAGATACGCAGTATTTT	CASSELGGSSTDTQYF
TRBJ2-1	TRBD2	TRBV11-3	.	TGTGCCAGTGGGACTAGCGGGAAAAATGAGCAGTTCTTC	CASGTSGKNEQFF
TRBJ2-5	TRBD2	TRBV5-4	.	TGTGCCAGCAGCTTGGGGGCTAGCGGGACGGGTGAGACCCAGTACTTC	CASSLGASGTGETQYF
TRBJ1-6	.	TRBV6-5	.	TGTGCCAGCAGTTACGACAGGACCTACTATAATTCACCCCTCCACTTT	CASSYDRTYYNSPLHF
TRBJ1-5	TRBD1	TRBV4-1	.	TGCGCCAGCAGCCCAAGGACAGGGCTTTATCAGCCCCAGCATTTT	CASSPRTGLYQPQHF
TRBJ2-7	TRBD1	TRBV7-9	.	TGTGCCAGCAGCTCAGTCGGGACAGGGATAAACGAGCAGTACTTC	CASSSVGTGINEQYF
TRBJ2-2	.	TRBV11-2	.	TGTGCCAGCAGCTGGCGCGGGGAGTACACCGGGGAGCTGTTTTTT	CASSWRGEYTGELFF
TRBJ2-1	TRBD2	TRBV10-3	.	TGTGCCATCAGTGAAGCTAGCGGGAGGGCCAATGAGCAGTTCTTC	CAISEASGRANEQFF
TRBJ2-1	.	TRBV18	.	TGTGCCAGCTCACCCTCCTACGGGCCCCCCTACAATGAGCAGTTCTTC	CASSPSYGPPYNEQFF
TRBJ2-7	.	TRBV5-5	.	TGTGCCAGCAGCTTGGCCAGGAGCTCCTACGAGCAGTACTTC	CASSLARSSYEQYF
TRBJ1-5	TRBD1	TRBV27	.	TGTGCCAGCAGTTTATCTCTCCCCGGGACAGGGTATGATCAGCCCCAGCATTTT	CASSLSLPGTGYDQPQHF
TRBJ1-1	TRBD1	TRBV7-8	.	TGTGCCAGCAGTTATGGACAGGGGGGGACTGAAGCTTTCTTT	CASSYGQGGTEAFF
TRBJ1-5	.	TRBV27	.	TGTGCCAGCAGTCCGGCACAGGGTGGAAGCAATCAGCCCCAGCATTTT	CASSPAQGGSNQPQHF
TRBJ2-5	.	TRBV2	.	TGTGCCAGCAGTGACCACGGGGGTGAGCCGGAGACCCAGTACTTC	CASSDHGGEPETQYF
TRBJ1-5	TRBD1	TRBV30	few	TGTGCCTGGAACGGACAGGGGAATCAGCCCCAGCATTTT	CAWNGQGNQPQHF
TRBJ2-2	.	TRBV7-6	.	TGTGCCAGCAGCTTATCTGCAGGGTTAACCGGGGAGCTGTTTTTT	CASSLSAGLTGELFF
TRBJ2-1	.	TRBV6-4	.	TGTGCCAGCAGTGACAAGGCAGGGTCCTACAATGAGCAGTTCTTC	CASSDKAGSYNEQFF
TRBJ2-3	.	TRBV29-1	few	TGCAGCTCAAGACAGGACCAGGTCTCAGATACGCAGTATTTT	CSSRQDQVSDTQYF
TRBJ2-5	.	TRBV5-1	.	TGCGCCAGCAGCTCGGGGCTTCAAGAGACCCAGTACTTC	CASSSGLQETQYF
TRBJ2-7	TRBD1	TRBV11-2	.	TGTGCCAGCAGCTTAGTGTCAGGGGGCGAGCAGTACTTC	CASSLVSGGEQYF
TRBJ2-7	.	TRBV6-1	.	TGTGCCAGCAGTGTAGACTTAGCCTACGAGCAGTACTTC	CASSVDLAYEQYF
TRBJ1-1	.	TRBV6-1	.	TGTGCCAGCAGTGAAGAGGCTGAAGCTTTCTTT	CASSEEAEAFF
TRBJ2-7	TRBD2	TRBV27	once	TGTGCCAGCAGTTACGGGACTAGCGGACTCTACGAGCAGTACTTC	CASSYGTSGLYEQYF
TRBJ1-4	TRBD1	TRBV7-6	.	TGTGCCAGCAGCCCTGACAGGGCAGAGGAAAAACTGTTTTTT	CASSPDRAEEKLFF
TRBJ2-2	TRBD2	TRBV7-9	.	TGTGCCAGCAGCTTAAGAGGACTAGCGGGAGTGGCCGGGGAGCTGTTTTTT	CASSLRGLAGVAGELFF
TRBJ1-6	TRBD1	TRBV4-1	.	TGCGCCAGCAGCCGTACGGACAGGGCAGTCTCCTATAATTCACCCCTCCACTTT	CASSRTDRAVSYNSPLHF
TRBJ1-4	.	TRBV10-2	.	TGCGCCAGCAGTGAGGAGGATGAAAAACTGTTTTTT	CASSEEDEKLFF
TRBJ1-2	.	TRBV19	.	TGTGCCAGTACTGGAAGGGACACCGCCTATGGCTACACCTTC	CASTGRDTAYGYTF
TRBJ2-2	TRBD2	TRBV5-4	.	TGTGCCAGCAGCTTGACACCGGGACTAGCGCCGAACACCGGGGAGCTGTTTTTT	CASSLTPGLAPNTGELFF